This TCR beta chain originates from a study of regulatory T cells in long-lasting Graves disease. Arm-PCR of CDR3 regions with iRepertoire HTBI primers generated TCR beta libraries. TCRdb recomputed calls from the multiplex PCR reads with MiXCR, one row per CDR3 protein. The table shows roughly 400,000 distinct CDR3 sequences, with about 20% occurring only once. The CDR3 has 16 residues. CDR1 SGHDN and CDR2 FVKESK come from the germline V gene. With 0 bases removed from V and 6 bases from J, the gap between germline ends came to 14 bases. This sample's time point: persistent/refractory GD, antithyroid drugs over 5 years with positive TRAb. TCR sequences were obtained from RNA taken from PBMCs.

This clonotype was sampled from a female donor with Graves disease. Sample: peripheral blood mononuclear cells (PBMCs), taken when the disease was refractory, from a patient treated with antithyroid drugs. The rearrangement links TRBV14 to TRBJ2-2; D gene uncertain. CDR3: CASSQDPLPVAGELFF. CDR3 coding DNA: TGTGCCAGCAGCCAAGATCCCCTTCCCGTTGCCGGGGAGCTGTTTTTT.